Following are 18 T cell receptor beta chains from one sample sequenced in a study of a mutant IDH1 vaccine in newly diagnosed glioma. The time point here: week 11, during vaccination. In the vaccine, a single dose held 300 ug of the mutant IDH1 20-mer peptide, along with topical imiquimod. No cognate antigen is known for these TCRs. Sequenced by immunoSEQ multiplex PCR; TCRdb stores in-frame clones only, minus some. The sample comprises 60,000 or so clones, around 91% of which are singletons, and 1.5% to 2.5% rests with the top ten. Sequencing used PBMCs, obtained from a glioma patient whose treatment included an IDH1 peptide vaccine. These receptors were taken from a man aged 35 to 55 with glioma.

This clone turned up a few times. V gene TRBV7-9 combines with J gene TRBJ2-7; the D gene could be TRBD1 or TRBD2 (6 bases each). Germline V CDR1 and CDR2: SEHNR, FQNEAQ (reference sequence). Between the trimmed V and J ends, which lost 1 base and 6 bases, there was a span of 16 bases. The CDR3 has 15 residues. The CDR3 spells CASSLGTGTPVEQYV. As DNA, the CDR3 is TGTGCCAGCAGCTTAGGCACAGGGACTCCGGTCGAGCAGTACGTC.

The chain is built from TRBV5-4 and TRBJ1-2, with 8 nucleotides matching TRBD1. The germline CDR1 and CDR2 sequences are SGHNT and YYREEE (reference sequence). The CDR3 is 15 residues long. After removal of 3 bases from V and 5 bases from J, the junction contained 9 bases not matched to a gene. The CDR3 loop is CASSSTDRVGYGYTF. Written as DNA, the CDR3 is TGTGCCAGCAGCTCGACGGACAGGGTTGGATATGGCTACACCTTC.

The genes are TRBV9 and TRBJ2-3; D remains ambiguous. CDR1 and CDR2 from the germline V gene are SGDLS and YYNGEE. This CDR3 spans 13 amino acids. V lost 3 bases and J lost 2, with 7 bases in between. The CDR3 sequence is CASSGGPTDTQYF. Here the CDR3 DNA reads TGTGCCAGCAGCGGTGGTCCCACAGATACGCAGTATTTT.

The V gene is TRBV5-4, the J gene TRBJ2-7; a possible D gene is TRBD2 (7 bases). V lost 1 base, J lost 0 bases, and 8 bases lay in between. Germline V gene sequence: CDR1 SGHNT, CDR2 YYREEE (reference sequence). This CDR3 has 14 residues. CDR3 sequence: CASSLRGGSYEQYF. The DNA of the CDR3 is TGTGCCAGCAGCTTGAGGGGGGGCTCCTACGAGCAGTACTTC.

The rearrangement uses TRBV5-4 and TRBJ2-2; D gene unclear. This CDR3 has 13 amino acids. From germline, CDR1 is SGHNT and CDR2 YYREEE (reference sequence). Between the trimmed V and J ends, which lost 1 base and 6 bases, there was a span of 7 bases. CDR3 residues: CASSLYRAGELFF. CDR3 sequence (DNA): TGTGCCAGCAGCTTGTATAGGGCCGGGGAGCTGTTTTTT.

The chain employs TRBV15 and TRBJ2-1; a weak D match, TRBD2 (6 bases). Germline-derived CDR1 and CDR2 are LNHNV and YYDKDF (reference sequence). V lost 3 bases and J lost 10, with 13 bases in between. The CDR3 loop spans 13 amino acids. This chain's CDR3 is CATSRGGRPEQFF. CDR3 DNA sequence: TGTGCCACCAGCAGGGGGGGACGGCCCGAGCAGTTCTTC.

The chain uses TRBV6-1 and TRBJ2-5; 8 bases line up with TRBD1. Germline assignment: CDR1 MNHNS and CDR2 SASEGT. V dropped 1 base and J dropped 5; count of bases not matched to a gene: 3. The CDR3 sequence is 14 residues long. This CDR3 reads CASSEVRGLETQYF. The DNA for the CDR3 is TGTGCCAGCAGTGAAGTCAGGGGGCTGGAGACCCAGTACTTC.

V usage is TRBV7-9 and J usage is TRBJ2-3, with 7 bases fitting TRBD1. After removal of 1 base from V and 0 bases from J, the junction contained 10 bases not matched to a gene. The V gene's germline CDR1 is SEHNR and CDR2 FQNEAQ (reference sequence). This CDR3 is built from 18 residues. CDR3 region: CASSLEVDRVTSTDTQYF. The CDR3, as DNA: TGTGCCAGCAGCTTAGAAGTCGACAGGGTTACTAGCACAGATACGCAGTATTTT. Combining the CDR3 with reference TRBV7-9 and TRBJ2-3 gives the whole variable domain DTGVSQNPRHKITKRGQNVTFRCDPISEHNRLYWYRQTLGQGPEFLTYFQNEAQLEKSRLLSDRFSAERPKGSFSTLEIQRTEQGDSAMYLCASSLEVDRVTSTDTQYFGPGTRLTVL.

The rearrangement uses TRBV15 and TRBJ1-4; D possibly corresponds to TRBD1 (5 bases). Germline CDR1 is LNHNV and CDR2 is YYDKDF (reference sequence). This CDR3 is 13 amino acids long. The ends were cut back, 0 bases at V and 8 bases at J, with 7 bases in the middle. CDR3 sequence reads: CATSRDQGEKLFF. For the CDR3, the DNA is TGTGCCACCAGCAGAGATCAGGGAGAAAAACTGTTTTTT.

V usage is TRBV29-1 and J usage is TRBJ1-3; a possible D gene is TRBD1 (5 bases). The CDR3 totals 15 residues. The V and J ends lost 3 bases and 0 bases respectively, with 12 bases between them. From germline, CDR1 is SQVTM and CDR2 ANQGSEA. The CDR3 spells CSVDRDSCSGNTIYF. Here the CDR3 DNA reads TGCAGCGTTGATCGGGACTCTTGCTCTGGAAACACCATATATTTT.

This chain joins TRBV19 and TRBJ1-3, with D unresolved. CDR1 is LNHDA and CDR2 is SQIVND in the germline V gene (reference sequence). This CDR3 spans 12 amino acids. V lost 6 bases to trimming and J lost 2 bases, with 5 bases between them. The CDR3 here is CASSSPGNTIYF. CDR3 bases: TGTGCCAGTAGCAGTCCTGGAAACACCATATATTTT.

This rearrangement joins TRBV5-1 to TRBJ1-2, with D unresolved. The CDR3 loop spans 15 amino acids. Germline values: CDR1 SGHRS, CDR2 YFSETQ. V was shortened by 4 bases and J by 1 base, with 14 bases between the two germline ends. The CDR3 is CASSPLGGLNYGYTF. In DNA form, the CDR3 reads TGCGCCAGCAGCCCACTCGGAGGACTTAACTATGGCTACACCTTC.

The V and J genes are TRBV28 and TRBJ1-1; unclear D gene. The CDR3 length is 14 residues. Germline lookup yields CDR1 MDHEN and CDR2 SYDVKM. V lost 2 bases, J lost 5 bases, and 12 bases lay in between. CDR3 sequence reads: CASSLEVWVTEAFF. In DNA form, the CDR3 reads TGTGCCAGCAGTTTAGAGGTTTGGGTAACTGAAGCTTTCTTT.

The chain carries TRBV5-1 and TRBJ2-5; no definite D call. Trimming took off 6 bases at V and 4 bases at J, with 13 bases between the two ends. This CDR3 comprises 13 residues. CDR1 is SGHRS, CDR2 YFSETQ, per germline. DNA of the CDR3: TGCGCCAGCACGTCGGATTACAGAGAGACCCAGTACTTC. It translates to CASTSDYRETQYF.

The genes are TRBV7-9 and TRBJ1-2; no definite D call. Germline-derived CDR1 and CDR2 are SEHNR and FQNEAQ (reference sequence). V shed 1 base and J shed 7 bases, with 7 bases lying between them. CDR3 size: 12 residues. The CDR3, as DNA: TGTGCCAGCAGCTTAGGAAGGGCTGGCTACACCTTC. It specifies CASSLGRAGYTF.

The chain carries TRBV4-1 and TRBJ2-6; 9 nucleotides align to TRBD1. The CDR3 covers 18 residues. The V segment lost 0 bases and the J segment 1 base; nucleotides outside the gene matches: 4. Germline V gene data show CDR1 as MGHRA and CDR2 as YSYEKL. The CDR3 sequence: CASSQERDRVSGANVLTF. In DNA form, the CDR3 reads TGCGCCAGCAGCCAAGAACGGGACAGGGTGTCTGGGGCCAACGTCCTGACTTTC.

The chain combines TRBV6-5 with TRBJ2-1, with 8 nucleotides matching TRBD2. J was trimmed by 5 bases and V by 6 bases; bases with no gene match: 9. The CDR3 is 15 amino acids. CDR1 is MNHEY, CDR2 SVGAGI, per germline. This CDR3 reads CASSPELAANNEQFF. The CDR3, as DNA: TGTGCCAGCAGCCCTGAACTAGCGGCTAACAATGAGCAGTTCTTC.

The chain has TRBV5-1 and TRBJ1-1; D possibly corresponds to TRBD1 (5 bases). The germline V gene has CDR1 SGHRS and CDR2 YFSETQ. V was cut by 1 base and J by 3 bases, with 13 bases left in between. CDR3 length equals 15 residues. The CDR3 nucleotides are TGCGCCAGCAGCTTGTTAGAGGGGACGTACACTGAAGCTTTCTTT. Protein product: CASSLLEGTYTEAFF.